This is a list of T cell receptor beta chains from one sample in a study of early T cells in non-severe SARS-CoV-2 infection. TCRdb ran MiXCR on the 5' RACE reads and lists one entry per CDR3 protein. The sample contains approximately 77,000 distinct CDR3 sequences, about 12% of which appear only once. The specimen sequenced was whole blood. The receptors were sampled from an adult who was a healthcare worker with PCR-confirmed SARS-CoV-2 infection or an uninfected control (not recorded which). The CDR3 runs from the conserved cysteine through the conserved F or W. D genes are given only for firm matches. Not all rows give a size; the values are once, few, many and, for expanded clones, a class.

CDR3 DNA	CDR3 protein	D gene	V gene	J gene	clone size
TGTGCCAGCAGAAGACAGGGGGCGTTGACCGGGGAGCTGTTTTTT	CASRRQGALTGELFF	TRBD1	TRBV28	TRBJ2-2	NA
TGCAGTGCTAGAGAGGAAAAGGGCGGTCAGCCCCAGCATTTT	CSAREEKGGQPQHF	NA	TRBV20-1	TRBJ1-5	NA
TGTGCCAGCAGTGCGACTAGCGCCGTCAATGAGCAGTTCTTC	CASSATSAVNEQFF	TRBD2	TRBV6-2/TRBV6-3	TRBJ2-1	NA
TGTGCCAGCAGCCCTGGACAGGGGACTAACTACGAGCAGAACTTC	CASSPGQGTNYEQNF	TRBD1	TRBV7-9	TRBJ2-7	NA
TGTGCCAGCAGCGTAGAAAGCTCCTATAATTCACCCCTCCACTTT	CASSVESSYNSPLHF	NA	TRBV7-6	TRBJ1-6	many
TGCAGCGTTAAGGATTCTGAGCAGTTCTTC	CSVKDSEQFF	NA	TRBV29-1	TRBJ2-1	NA
TGTGCCAGCAGTGAAAGCGGGGTCCGAACGTATGAGGAGCAGTACTTC	CASSESGVRTYEEQYF	TRBD2	TRBV6-1	TRBJ2-7	many
TGCAGTGCTAGAGATTGGGGGACGAACACTGAAGCTTTCTTT	CSARDWGTNTEAFF	NA	TRBV20-1	TRBJ1-1	NA
TGTGCCAGCAGCCCAGGGACAGTGGGCCAAGAGACCCAGTACTTC	CASSPGTVGQETQYF	TRBD1	TRBV7-7	TRBJ2-5	many
TGTGCCAGCAGCTTTGGGCTAGCTGCTGCAGATACGCAGTATTTT	CASSFGLAAADTQYF	NA	TRBV7-3	TRBJ2-3	many
TGTGCCACCAGTGACCTATCCGGGACTAGCGAATCCAATGAGCAGTTCTTC	CATSDLSGTSESNEQFF	TRBD2	TRBV24-1	TRBJ2-1	NA
TGTGCCAGCAGTGAAGGGACTAGCGGGAGTAGGCAAAACATTCAGTACTTC	CASSEGTSGSRQNIQYF	TRBD2	TRBV25-1	TRBJ2-4	NA
TGCAGCGTTGAACGGGACAGGGACACTGAAGCTTTCTTT	CSVERDRDTEAFF	TRBD1	TRBV29-1	TRBJ1-1	few
TGTGCCAGCAGCTTAGGCGGGAGCGTTACCGGGGAGCTGTTTTTT	CASSLGGSVTGELFF	TRBD2	TRBV7-2	TRBJ2-2	NA